The 7 T cell receptor beta chains below were found in one sample sequenced in a study of T cells in Graves' hyperthyroidism and ophthalmopathy (dated by TCRdb to between 2018 and 2020). Libraries came from multiplex PCR. Sequenced on an Illumina HiSeq 2000. The TCR beta CDR3 regions were amplified from RNA transcripts. The TCR CDR3 was subjected to a first round of RT-PCR using the HTBI primer set and the Qiagen OneStep RT-PCR kit. The public sequencing data were trimmed at Q25 with fastp and processed into clonotypes with MiXCR by TCRdb, which kept only in-frame beta chains. Rows merge per CDR3 protein into single entries with the most common DNA and genes. The sample table contains some 760,000 distinct CDR3 sequences; only one count was recorded for about 15% of them. Roughly 10% of the sample comes from the top ten. The sample comprised blood. The receptors come from a woman younger than 30 with Graves' hyperthyroidism.

CDR3 region: CASSPPFGGTYGYTF. CDR3 DNA: TGTGCCAGCAGCCCCCCCTTCGGGGGAACCTATGGCTACACCTTC. The chain uses TRBV7-9 and TRBJ1-2, with a weak D call TRBD1 (5 bases). The V gene lost 5 bases and the J gene lost 4 bases, with 17 bases spanning the gap. The CDR3 sequence is 15 residues long. CDR1 and CDR2 from the germline V gene are SEHNR and FQNEAQ (reference sequence).

As regards this clonotype: Germline and junction disagree at one end, which may indicate a read error. The chain is built from TRBV28 and TRBJ1-2, with no clear D. The CDR3 has 15 residues. From germline, CDR1 is MDHEN and CDR2 SYDVKM. The CDR3 loop reads CASSSGPVGLYGYIF. CDR3 in DNA: TGTGCCAGCAGTTCTGGTCCGGTAGGCCTCTATGGCTACATCTTC.

The J gene is TRBJ2-3, the V gene TRBV7-2; TRBD2 is a possible D gene (5 bases). The V gene lost 1 base and the J gene lost 6 bases, with 17 bases spanning the gap. This CDR3 contains 16 residues. Germline CDR1 and CDR2: SGHTA and FQGNSA. In nucleotides, the CDR3 is TGTGCCAGCAGCTTAGGCGGGTCGCCGGAGACGGATACGCAGTATTTT. Translating it yields CASSLGGSPETDTQYF. The full variable domain, its missing parts supplied by reference TRBV7-2 and TRBJ2-3, is GAGVSQSPSNKVTEKGKDVELRCDPISGHTALYWYRQSLGQGLEFLIYFQGNSAPDKSGLPSDRFSAERTGGSVSTLTIQRTQQEDSAVYLCASSLGGSPETDTQYFGPGTRLTVL.

This clonotype showed up many times. One junction end does not reproduce the germline sequence, and a read error may be involved. The chain couples TRBV12-3 or TRBV12-4 to TRBJ1-1, with D uncertain. There are 14 residues in the CDR3. The CDR3 DNA follows: TGTGCCAGCAGCTTAGTGGGTGTGAACACTGAAGCTTTCTTT. It translates to CASSLVGVNTEAFF.

This clonotype was observed a handful of times. The chain recombines TRBV5-8 with TRBJ1-5; TRBD1 might be the D (5 bases). The CDR3 sequence is 16 residues long. Deletions cut 4 bases from V and 0 bases from J, with 14 bases between. The V gene's germline CDR1 is SGHTS and CDR2 YDEGEE. This CDR3 reads CASSTGTHHSNQPQHF. As DNA, the CDR3 is TGTGCCAGCAGCACTGGGACTCACCATAGCAATCAGCCCCAGCATTTT.

Only a few counts were recorded for this clonotype. The V call is TRBV6-5, the J call TRBJ2-3; possibly TRBD2 for D (7 bases). Trimming cost V 2 bases and J 6 bases, with 18 bases left between them. This CDR3 is 16 amino acids long. In germline, CDR1 is MNHEY, CDR2 SVGAGI. The CDR3 reads CASSYQGGGVGDTQYF. The CDR3 DNA follows: TGTGCCAGCAGTTACCAGGGAGGGGGAGTGGGGGATACGCAGTATTTT.

This clonotype has only a few counts. The chain recombines TRBV9 with TRBJ1-5; a weak D match, TRBD1 (6 bases). The CDR3 is 15 residues long. V lost 4 bases and J lost 4, with 15 bases in between. Germline loops: CDR1 SGDLS, CDR2 YYNGEE. CDR3 coding DNA: TGTGCCAGCAGCTCGACAGGAGACAAAAATCAGCCCCAGCATTTT. Amino acids: CASSSTGDKNQPQHF.